This entry lists 9 T cell receptor beta chains sequenced from one sample in a study of T-cell reconstitution after alpha-beta-depleted transplantation in children. Preparation of the TCRbeta library involved a method that used unique molecular identifiers. MiXCR, applied by TCRdb to the PCR reads, yields one record per CDR3 protein. Among approximately 350,000 distinct CDR3 sequences, 15% to 20% were seen once, and the ten largest hold about 41%. The specimen was PBMCs, mostly from graft donor cells, collected 360 days after TCRalphabeta/CD19-depleted stem cell transplant. Receptors were obtained from a male patient between 2 and 10 years old who had a stem cell transplant for acute lymphoblastic leukemia, so the T cells may come from the graft donor.

The V and J genes are TRBV7-8 and TRBJ2-1; D is perhaps TRBD2 (6 bases). CDR1 is SGHVS and CDR2 is FQNEAQ in the germline V gene. CDR3 length: 15 amino acids. Trimming shortened V by 3 bases and J by 2 bases, and 11 bases separated the two germline ends. CDR3: CASSFDGRTYNEQFF. The CDR3 nucleotides read TGTGCCAGCAGCTTCGACGGGAGAACCTACAATGAGCAGTTCTTC.

The rearrangement uses TRBV4-1 and TRBJ2-3, with 8 bases lining up with TRBD2. The CDR3 extends over 15 amino acids. The germline CDR1 and CDR2 sequences are MGHRA and YSYEKL. With 1 base clipped from V and 6 bases from J, the junction kept 6 bases outside the gene matches. CDR3 nucleotides: TGCGCCAGCAGCCAAGGAGCGGGAGCAAGGGATACGCAGTATTTT. It translates to CASSQGAGARDTQYF.

The chain employs TRBV28 and TRBJ1-4, with D maybe TRBD1 (6 bases). V was pared by 5 bases and J by 7 bases, with 17 bases between. CDR1 MDHEN and CDR2 SYDVKM come from the germline V gene. This CDR3 has 15 amino acids. The CDR3 here is CASSVAGQGREKLFF. The CDR3 region has the DNA TGTGCCAGCAGTGTGGCTGGGCAGGGGCGTGAAAAACTGTTTTTT.

Ten or more counts support this clonotype. A junction boundary mismatches the germline segment, possibly from a read error. CDR3 sequence: CASSLGTSGGVYSYEQYF. The CDR3 region has the DNA TGTGCTAGCAGCTTAGGGACTAGCGGGGGAGTCTACTCCTACGAGCAGTACTTC. This chain connects TRBV7-7 to TRBJ2-7; 14 bases line up with TRBD2. The CDR3 contains 18 residues. CDR1 is SSHAT, CDR2 FNYEAQ, per germline (reference sequence).

This clonotype appeared once. V usage is TRBV5-6 and J usage is TRBJ2-7; 9 bases are shared with TRBD1. The CDR3 has 14 residues. The ends lost 2 bases at V and 5 bases at J; junction bases unmatched: 5. Germline V gene lookup returns CDR1 SGHDT and CDR2 YYEEEE. The CDR3, as DNA: TGTGCCAGCAGCTTCCTGGGACAGGGAAACGAGCAGTACTTC. The encoded protein is CASSFLGQGNEQYF.

This clonotype has ten or more counts. This chain connects TRBV5-6 to TRBJ1-1, with 8 bases lining up with TRBD1. The junction had 8 bases not matched to a gene; V was cut back by 4 bases and J by 6 bases. This CDR3 is 14 amino acids long. Looked up from germline, CDR1 is SGHDT and CDR2 is YYEEEE. The CDR3 DNA is TGTGCCAGCAGCCGAAGGACAGGGACCTCTGAAGCTTTCTTT. This gives the protein CASSRRTGTSEAFF. The full variable domain, rest sourced from reference TRBV5-6 and TRBJ1-1, is DAGVTQSPTHLIKTRGQQVTLRCSPKSGHDTVSWYQQALGQGPQFIFQYYEEEERQRGNFPDRFSGHQFPNYSSELNVNALLLGDSALYLCASSRRTGTSEAFFGQGTRLTVV.

The rearrangement uses TRBV5-5 and TRBJ2-1; unclear D gene. This CDR3 contains 15 residues. Germline CDR1 SGHKS, CDR2 YYEKEE (reference sequence). Trimming shortened V by 0 bases and J by 3 bases, and 10 bases separated the two germline ends. In DNA form, the CDR3 reads TGTGCCAGCAGCTTGGCTGCGGTTATCTACAATGAGCAGTTCTTC. As protein: CASSLAAVIYNEQFF.

CDR3 sequence: CASSPRQGALGNEQFF. CDR3 DNA: TGCGCCAGCAGCCCCAGACAGGGGGCTTTAGGCAATGAGCAGTTCTTC. The genes are TRBV4-1 and TRBJ2-1; 10 bases agree with TRBD1. V trimming: 4 bases; J trimming: 6 bases; junction bases outside the gene matches: 9. The germline gives CDR1 MGHRA, CDR2 YSYEKL. The CDR3 has 16 amino acids.

CDR3 bases: TGTGCCAGCAGTTACTCATACAGGGCCCTCTCCTACGAGCAGTACTTC. Translated: CASSYSYRALSYEQYF. The chain employs TRBV6-5 and TRBJ2-7; D possibly corresponds to TRBD1 (6 bases). The CDR3 covers 16 residues. The germline CDR1 and CDR2 sequences are MNHEY and SVGAGI. Trimming removed 0 bases from V and 0 bases from J, with 12 bases in between.